A single sample gave rise to the 15 T cell receptor beta chains below, sequenced in a study of Tregs in tolerant kidney transplant recipients. Sequencing was performed with immunoSEQ multiplex PCR; in TCRdb, only in-frame clones are kept and a portion is missing. The data contain some 100,000 clones, approximately 90% of them singletons. The source material was CD4+ T cells from blood. The source is a human donor in good health.

The chain has TRBV7-2 and TRBJ1-1, with unresolved D. This CDR3 region has 14 residues. Deletions cut 1 base from V and 4 bases from J, with 10 bases between. Per the germline V gene, CDR1 is SGHTA and CDR2 is FQGNSA. CDR3 loop: CASSLERLGTEAFF. DNA for the CDR3: TGTGCCAGCAGCTTAGAGCGGCTGGGCACTGAAGCTTTCTTT. The full variable domain, its missing parts supplied by reference TRBV7-2 and TRBJ1-1, is GAGVSQSPSNKVTEKGKDVELRCDPISGHTALYWYRQSLGQGLEFLIYFQGNSAPDKSGLPSDRFSAERTGGSVSTLTIQRTQQEDSAVYLCASSLERLGTEAFFGQGTRLTVV.

The chain couples TRBV27 to TRBJ1-5; D gene ambiguous. Germline V gives CDR1 MNHEY, CDR2 SMNVEV (reference sequence). Between the trimmed V and J ends, which lost 4 bases and 4 bases, there was a span of 20 bases. The length of the CDR3 is 17 residues. The CDR3 loop is CASSSTPTRRVNQPQHF. The CDR3 DNA follows: TGTGCCAGCAGTTCTACCCCCACGCGACGGGTGAATCAGCCCCAGCATTTT.

The rearrangement joins TRBV10-3 to TRBJ1-2; perhaps TRBD1 as D (6 bases). The V gene lost 0 bases and the J gene lost 3 bases, with 14 bases spanning the gap. CDR3 length: 16 residues. The germline CDR1 and CDR2 sequences are ENHRY and SYGVKD. The CDR3 sequence is CAISESPGGADYGYTF. CDR3 in DNA: TGTGCCATCAGTGAGTCTCCCGGGGGCGCGGACTATGGCTACACCTTC.

The chain carries TRBV7-3 and TRBJ2-1; D unclear. The CDR3 consists of 12 residues. CDR1 and CDR2 (germline): SGHTA, FQGTGA. Trimming stripped 2 bases from V and 5 bases from J, with 4 bases between. The CDR3 nucleotides read TGTGCCAGCAGCTTACGAGACAATGAGCAGTTCTTC. Protein sequence: CASSLRDNEQFF. The full variable domain, in which reference TRBV7-3 and TRBJ2-1 provide the parts outside the CDR3, is GAGVSQTPSNKVTEKGKYVELRCDPISGHTALYWYRQSLGQGPEFLIYFQGTGAADDSGLPNDRFFAVRPEGSVSTLKIQRTERGDSAVYLCASSLRDNEQFFGPGTRLTVL.

The chain employs TRBV9 and TRBJ1-2; D remains unclear. Deletions cut 0 bases from V and 4 bases from J, with 4 bases between. Germline V CDR1 and CDR2: SGDLS, YYNGEE. The CDR3 runs to 12 residues. The DNA for the CDR3 is TGTGCCAGCAGCGTAGCGGCCTATGGCTACACCTTC. This sequence encodes CASSVAAYGYTF.

The chain combines TRBV14 with TRBJ2-7; 7 bases are a match to TRBD1. CDR3 length: 14 residues. Trimming at V came to 3 bases and at J to 3 bases, leaving 5 bases not matched to a gene. Germline CDR1 SGHDN, CDR2 FVKESK. Here the CDR3 DNA reads TGTGCCAGCAGCCAGCCAGGGGGTAACTACGAGCAGTACTTC. This sequence encodes CASSQPGGNYEQYF.

J is TRBJ1-6 and V is TRBV30; a weak D match, TRBD1 (6 bases). Germline values: CDR1 GTSNPN, CDR2 SVGIG (reference sequence). This CDR3 has 16 amino acids. The V gene lost 1 base and the J gene lost 2 bases, with 12 bases spanning the gap. CDR3 in DNA: TGTGCCTGGAGTGGCGGGGGCGCGGCCTATAATTCACCCCTCCACTTT. It encodes CAWSGGGAAYNSPLHF.

In its sample, this clone was seen once. The chain joins TRBV5-1 to TRBJ1-1; TRBD1 matches at 12 bases. J lost 3 bases, V lost 2 bases, and 11 bases had no gene match. The CDR3 consists of 18 residues. Looked up from germline, CDR1 is SGHRS and CDR2 is YFSETQ. The CDR3 loop reads CASSFDRDRGLKDTEAFF. The CDR3 DNA reads as TGCGCCAGCAGCTTCGACCGGGACAGGGGGCTAAAGGACACTGAAGCTTTCTTT.

The rearrangement uses TRBV18 and TRBJ1-2; TRBD1 matches at 7 bases. Looked up from germline, CDR1 is KGHSH and CDR2 is LQKENI. The CDR3 is made up of 13 amino acids. V was clipped by 3 bases and J by 8 bases; unmatched bases: 6. CDR3 DNA sequence: TGTGCCAGCTCACCGACAGGGAATAGCGGCTACACCTTC. It is translated as CASSPTGNSGYTF. The entire variable domain, with the rest obtained from reference TRBV18 and TRBJ1-2, is as follows: NAGVMQNPRHLVRRRGQEARLRCSPMKGHSHVYWYRQLPEEGLKFMVYLQKENIIDESGMPKERFSAEFPKEGPSILRIQQVVRGDSAAYFCASSPTGNSGYTFGSGTRLTVV.

The chain recombines TRBV30 with TRBJ2-7; TRBD1 matches 8 bases. V dropped 3 bases and J dropped 5; count of bases not matched to a gene: 6. This CDR3 spans 13 amino acids. Looked up from germline, CDR1 is GTSNPN and CDR2 is SVGIG (reference sequence). CDR3 sequence reads: CAWRLDRVDEQYF. CDR3 DNA sequence: TGTGCCTGGAGGTTGGACAGGGTGGACGAGCAGTACTTC.

The chain links TRBV27 to TRBJ1-4, with a weak D call TRBD1 (5 bases). The V gene lost 6 bases and the J gene lost 1 base, with 27 bases spanning the gap. The CDR3 length is 20 residues. Germline V CDR1 and CDR2: MNHEY, SMNVEV (reference sequence). CDR3 in DNA: TGTGCCAGCAGCAAAAGGGGACCCGGCTGGGTCGGGGGAACTAATGAAAAACTGTTTTTT. The encoded protein is CASSKRGPGWVGGTNEKLFF.

CDR3 in DNA: TGCGCCAGCAGCTTGTCTCCGAGCTCCTACAATGAGCAGTTCTTC. Its protein product is CASSLSPSSYNEQFF. The V gene is TRBV5-1, the J gene TRBJ2-1; D is unclear. Trimming stripped 1 base from V and 0 bases from J, with 8 bases between. Germline lookup yields CDR1 SGHRS and CDR2 YFSETQ. The CDR3 extends over 15 amino acids.

The chain recombines TRBV11-3 with TRBJ2-3, with D uncertain. The CDR3 is made up of 13 amino acids. Germline-derived CDR1 and CDR2 are SGHNT and YENEEA. Between the trimmed V and J ends, which lost 2 bases and 6 bases, there was a span of 9 bases. The CDR3 sequence is CASSLTQGDTQYF. The CDR3 DNA reads TGTGCCAGCAGCTTAACCCAAGGGGATACGCAGTATTTT.

This chain's CDR3 is CASSGGRVTEAFF. The CDR3 bases are TGTGCCAGCAGCGGTGGGAGGGTGACTGAAGCTTTCTTT. The V gene is TRBV7-3, the J gene TRBJ1-1; D is unclear. V gave up 5 bases and J gave up 5 bases, with 12 bases separating them. Germline assignment: CDR1 SGHTA and CDR2 FQGTGA. The CDR3 length is 13 residues.

In nucleotides, the CDR3 is TGCGCCAGCAGCTTGTACAGGGGAAACACCATATATTTT. As protein: CASSLYRGNTIYF. V usage is TRBV5-1 and J usage is TRBJ1-3; possible D gene TRBD1, 5 bases. The CDR3 loop spans 13 amino acids. Germline CDR1 is SGHRS and CDR2 is YFSETQ. V shed 1 base and J shed 4 bases, with 6 bases lying between them. The variable domain in full, with the rest retrieved from reference TRBV5-1 and TRBJ1-3, is KAGVTQTPRYLIKTRGQQVTLSCSPISGHRSVSWYQQTPGQGLQFLFEYFSETQRNKGNFPGRFSGRQFSNSRSEMNVSTLELGDSALYLCASSLYRGNTIYFGEGSWLTVV.